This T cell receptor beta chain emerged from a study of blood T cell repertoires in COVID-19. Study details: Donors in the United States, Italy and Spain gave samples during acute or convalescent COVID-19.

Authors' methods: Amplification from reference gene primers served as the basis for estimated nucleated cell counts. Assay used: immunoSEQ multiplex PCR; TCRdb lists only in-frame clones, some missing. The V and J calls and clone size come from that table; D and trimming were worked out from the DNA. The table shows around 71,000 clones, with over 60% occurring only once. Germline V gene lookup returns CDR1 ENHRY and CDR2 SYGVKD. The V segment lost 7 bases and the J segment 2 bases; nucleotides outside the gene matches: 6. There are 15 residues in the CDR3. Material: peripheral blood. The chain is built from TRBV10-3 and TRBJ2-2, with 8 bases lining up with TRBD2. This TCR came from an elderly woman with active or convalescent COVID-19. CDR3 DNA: TGTGCCATCAATACCGGGACTAGTAACACCGGGGAGCTGTTTTTT. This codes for CAINTGTSNTGELFF.